The sequence of this TCR beta chain was determined in a study of OX40 agonist ivuxolimab in advanced cancers. Notes on the study in general: The study found that CD8+ T cells averaged more expanded clones than CD4+.

Data came from immunoSEQ multiplex PCR; TCRdb stores just in-frame clones and leaves some out. Among 45,000 to 50,000 clones, roughly 90% were seen once, and the ten largest hold just under 8%. This clone was detected only once. Antigen: not known. The V and J ends lost 3 bases and 2 bases respectively, with 14 bases between them. CDR3 length: 15 amino acids. Germline V gene sequence: CDR1 SGHRS, CDR2 YFSETQ. This sequence joins TRBV5-1 and TRBJ1-2, with a possible D match to TRBD1 (5 bases). The receptor was isolated from an adult with an advanced solid tumor such as melanoma, head and neck, liver or kidney cancer. The sequenced sample was CD4+ or CD8+ T cells sorted from blood, obtained in a trial of the OX40 agonist ivuxolimab. CDR3 sequence reads: CASSSAQGDNYGYTF. CDR3 in DNA: TGCGCCAGCAGCTCCGCCCAGGGCGACAACTATGGCTACACCTTC.